The T cell receptor (beta chain) described here comes from a study of T cell changes during pregnancy in multiple sclerosis. TCRdb keeps only in-frame clones here, not all; method: immunoSEQ multiplex PCR. The profile covers 55,000 to 80,000 clones, with roughly 94% appearing a single time and about 0.61% taken by the ten largest. V was pared by 5 bases and J by 9 bases, with 10 bases of the junction left unmatched. This CDR3 is built from 15 residues. The V gene's germline CDR1 is SGHVS and CDR2 FQNEAQ. The specimen was peripheral blood, collected in the third trimester of pregnancy. The sequence derives from a female donor with multiple sclerosis, enrolled in a pregnancy study. The chain joins TRBV7-8 to TRBJ2-1, with 10 bases that match TRBD2. This CDR3 reads CASSPDSGGAGEQFF. The CDR3 bases are TGTGCCAGCAGCCCCGACAGCGGGGGGGCCGGTGAGCAGTTCTTC.